This T cell receptor beta chain appears in the sequencing data of a study of blood T cell repertoires in COVID-19. As for the study in general: The cDNA or gDNA used as material had been derived from T cells, B-cell-depleted T cells, or PBMCs.

Recovered Cohort 3 donors showed two negative PCRs, clearance, or symptom resolution. V lost 6 bases to trimming and J lost 5 bases; unmatched junction nucleotides: 15. The germline V gene has CDR1 MDHEN and CDR2 SYDVKM. The CDR3 totals 16 residues. Only in-frame clones appear in the TCRdb table, and some are missing; sequencing was by immunoSEQ multiplex PCR. The sample has 320,000 or so clones, 80% to 90% seen once. This clonotype was sampled from a man aged 30 to 45 who had recovered from COVID-19. Sequences were obtained from PBMCs or T cells enriched from blood (not recorded which). This sequence joins TRBV28 and TRBJ2-5, with 7 nucleotides matching TRBD1. DNA of the CDR3: TGTGCCAGCAGCCATCAAAGAACGGGACAGAGGGAGACCCAGTACTTC. Its translation: CASSHQRTGQRETQYF.